The 18 T cell receptor beta chains in this list originate from one sample, sequenced in a study of cytomegalovirus exposure and HLA in healthy donors (dated by TCRdb to the late 2010s). Library preparation was by the immunoSEQ multiplex PCR assay. For the multiplex PCR, a mixture combining 60 forward primers for TCR Vbeta segments and 13 reverse primers for TCR Jbeta segments was used. Here the immuneACCESS table is served through TCRdb, limited to in-frame sequences with V and J called. Missing clones are a known gap in these copies; in checked studies unresolved V genes cover under half, and the rest lacks a known reason. The sample table gives about 200,000 clones. The biggest ten clones account for 0.9% to 1.4% of the sample. The sequenced material came from PBMCs. All receptors derive from a girl aged 2 to 10 in good health and CMV-seropositive.

The chain is built from TRBV27 and TRBJ1-2; 11 nucleotides align to TRBD1. From germline, CDR1 is MNHEY and CDR2 SMNVEV (reference sequence). The junction had 10 bases not matched to a gene; V was cut back by 5 bases and J by 8 bases. The length of the CDR3 is 15 residues. CDR3 residues: CASSQTGTGGGGYTF. The CDR3 region has the DNA TGTGCCAGCAGTCAAACCGGGACAGGGGGAGGGGGCTACACCTTC.

The chain joins TRBV7-2 to TRBJ1-1; tentatively, D is TRBD1 (6 bases). The CDR3 sequence is 15 residues long. CDR1 is SGHTA, CDR2 FQGNSA, per germline. The V and J ends lost 5 bases and 2 bases respectively, with 15 bases between them. CDR3: CASSTRRGPNTEAFF. CDR3 nucleotide sequence: TGTGCCAGCAGCACGCGCAGGGGTCCCAACACTGAAGCTTTCTTT.

The J gene is TRBJ2-1, the V gene TRBV13; weak D call: TRBD2 (6 bases). V lost 0 bases and J 6 bases, leaving 15 bases between the germline ends. CDR1 is PRHDT, CDR2 FYEKMQ, per germline (reference sequence). There are 16 residues in the CDR3. The chain's CDR3 is CASSLGRSSGLNEQFF. The CDR3 DNA follows: TGTGCCAGCAGCTTAGGTCGGAGTAGCGGCCTCAATGAGCAGTTCTTC.

The chain links TRBV18 to TRBJ1-2; TRBD1 aligns across 8 bases. Trimming at V came to 2 bases and at J to 6 bases, leaving 5 bases not matched to a gene. The CDR3 spans 14 residues. Germline V gene lookup returns CDR1 KGHSH and CDR2 LQKENI. The CDR3 here is CASSPGQGMDGYTF. The CDR3 DNA reads TGTGCCAGCTCACCAGGACAGGGAATGGATGGCTACACCTTC.

The chain links TRBV21-1 to TRBJ2-7; the D call in the table, TRBD2, was not verified against the DNA. TRBV21-1 is noted as a pseudogene. This CDR3 has 16 residues. The CDR3 loop reads CASSKRARDSSYEQYF. The CDR3 nucleotides are TGTGCCAGCAGCAAGCGGGCTCGGGATTCCTCCTACGAGCAGTACTTC.

The rearrangement uses TRBV28 and TRBJ2-7; D perhaps matches TRBD1 (6 bases). Trimming cost V 3 bases and J 3 bases, with 12 bases left between them. The CDR3 has 14 residues. The germline gives CDR1 MDHEN, CDR2 SYDVKM. The CDR3 DNA reads TGTGCCAGCAGTTTTCCTGGCAGGGGCTACGAGCAGTACTTC. It encodes CASSFPGRGYEQYF.

The chain carries TRBV19 and TRBJ2-3, with TRBD2 identical over 11 bases. The CDR3 covers 19 residues. Trimming at V came to 3 bases and at J to 1 base, leaving 12 bases not matched to a gene. Germline V CDR1 and CDR2: LNHDA, SQIVND (reference sequence). The CDR3 sequence: CASSIAPSGRFSRTDTQYF. In nucleotides, the CDR3 is TGTGCCAGTAGTATCGCCCCTAGCGGGAGGTTCAGTCGCACAGATACGCAGTATTTT.

The chain joins TRBV6-6 to TRBJ2-7, with a tentative D call TRBD1 (6 bases). V was clipped by 7 bases and J by 6 bases, with 16 bases between them. The CDR3 sequence is 13 residues long. In germline, CDR1 is MNHNY, CDR2 SVGAGI (reference sequence). The CDR3 sequence is CASNQGQMGEQYF. The CDR3 DNA sequence: TGTGCCAGCAACCAGGGACAAATGGGCGAGCAGTACTTC.

The CDR3 loop reads CASSSSGGPGTQYF. DNA for the CDR3: TGTGCCAGCAGTTCATCAGGGGGACCGGGGACCCAGTACTTC. The V call is TRBV27, the J call TRBJ2-5; 7 bases are shared with TRBD1. Germline CDR1 reads MNHEY; CDR2 reads SMNVEV (reference sequence). Trimming removed 4 bases from V and 7 bases from J; junction bases left unmatched: 9. The CDR3 runs 14 residues.

This chain links TRBV27 with TRBJ2-3; possible D gene TRBD2, 5 bases. The CDR3 extends over 11 amino acids. From germline, CDR1 is MNHEY and CDR2 SMNVEV (reference sequence). V lost 5 bases to trimming and J lost 8 bases, with 8 bases between them. The CDR3 nucleotides are TGTGCCAGCAGTCTCGAGGGTACGCAGTATTTT. It specifies CASSLEGTQYF.

This chain links TRBV4-2 with TRBJ2-3; the D gene is possibly TRBD2 (6 bases). Between the trimmed V and J ends, which lost 3 bases and 1 base, there was a span of 20 bases. The V gene's germline CDR1 is LGHNA and CDR2 YNFKEQ. The length of the CDR3 is 18 residues. For the CDR3, the DNA is TGTGCCAGCAGCCATTACCTAGGGGCGGGAAGAGGCACAGATACGCAGTATTTT. It codes for CASSHYLGAGRGTDTQYF.

This chain links TRBV6-5 with TRBJ1-2; D is unclear. This CDR3 comprises 11 residues. V was clipped by 6 bases and J by 4 bases, with 6 bases between them. CDR1 and CDR2 from the germline V gene are MNHEY and SVGAGI. The CDR3 sequence: CASRQRYGYTF. DNA for the CDR3: TGTGCCAGCAGACAACGCTATGGCTACACCTTC.

The CDR3 DNA reads TGTGCCAGCGCGAGGGCGAACACTGAAGCTTTCTTT. Translation: CASARANTEAFF. The chain carries TRBV27 and TRBJ1-1, with D unclear. The germline V gene encodes CDR1 MNHEY and CDR2 SMNVEV (reference sequence). V lost 8 bases to trimming and J lost 1 base, with 8 bases between them. The CDR3 is 12 amino acids.

This chain joins TRBV9 and TRBJ2-7; 8 bases are a match to TRBD2. This CDR3 comprises 16 residues. V shed 3 bases, J shed 0 bases, and the junction held 8 bases outside the gene matches. Looked up from germline, CDR1 is SGDLS and CDR2 is YYNGEE. DNA for the CDR3: TGTGCCAGCAGCGCCCAACTAGCGGCTTTCTCCTACGAGCAGTACTTC. Its protein is CASSAQLAAFSYEQYF.

V is TRBV6-1 and J is TRBJ1-1; D is perhaps TRBD1 (5 bases). Germline assignment: CDR1 MNHNS and CDR2 SASEGT. Deletions cut 5 bases from V and 1 base from J, with 11 bases between. The CDR3 covers 14 residues. DNA of the CDR3: TGTGCCAGCAGTTCATTCAGGGAGAACACTGAAGCTTTCTTT. Amino acid sequence: CASSSFRENTEAFF.

The chain has TRBV5-1 and TRBJ1-6; 11 positions agree with TRBD1. The CDR3 covers 14 residues. CDR1 is SGHRS and CDR2 is YFSETQ in the germline V gene. V lost 5 bases to trimming and J lost 8 bases; unmatched junction nucleotides: 3. The DNA of the CDR3 is TGCGCCAGCAGTGGACAGGGGGCTGATTCACCCCTCCACTTT. Its translation is CASSGQGADSPLHF.

The rearrangement joins TRBV28 to TRBJ2-2; D is uncertain. The CDR3 is 15 residues long. Trimming took off 4 bases at V and 6 bases at J, with 15 bases between the two ends. The germline gives CDR1 MDHEN, CDR2 SYDVKM. CDR3: CASSSLGQAPGELFF. The CDR3 DNA reads TGTGCCAGCAGTTCCCTTGGGCAGGCCCCCGGGGAGCTGTTTTTT.

The chain has TRBV15 and TRBJ2-5; D call uncertain. TRBJ2-7 explains the end of the DNA better; the J call may be wrong. Per germline, CDR1 LNHNV and CDR2 YYDKDF (reference sequence). There are 13 residues in the CDR3. The CDR3 is CATSRVPAYEQYF. Written as DNA, the CDR3 is TGTGCCACCAGCAGAGTGCCCGCATACGAGCAGTACTTC.